This TCR beta chain is drawn from a study of blood T cell repertoires in COVID-19. Data came from immunoSEQ multiplex PCR; TCRdb stores just in-frame clones and leaves some out. The data show about 360,000 clones, 88% seen once. This CDR3 contains 15 residues. CDR1 and CDR2 from the germline V gene are SEHNR and FQNEAQ (reference sequence). V lost 3 bases and J lost 2; bases outside the gene matches: 7. Individuals aged roughly 18 to 95 years were recruited from around 22 US areas. Participants had their cohort set by participant-reported clinical history. The TCR was taken from a woman aged 40 to 50 with acute COVID-19. The rearrangement joins TRBV7-9 to TRBJ2-7; 7 bases map to TRBD1. Sequenced input: PBMCs or T cells enriched from blood (not recorded which). CDR3: CASSFSGTVAYEQYF. The CDR3 DNA reads TGTGCCAGCAGCTTCTCCGGGACAGTAGCCTACGAGCAGTACTTC. Full variable domain (remainder filled in from reference TRBV7-9 and TRBJ2-7): DTGVSQNPRHKITKRGQNVTFRCDPISEHNRLYWYRQTLGQGPEFLTYFQNEAQLEKSRLLSDRFSAERPKGSFSTLEIQRTEQGDSAMYLCASSFSGTVAYEQYFGPGTRLTVT.